What follows describes a single T cell receptor beta chain. This clonotype has more than one count but fewer than ten. Its antigen remains unidentified. There are no base qualities to consult, and no much larger clone falls within one base. From the cysteine up to the phenylalanine, the CDR3 has a length of 14 residues. Solely the CDR3 DNA is kept, with 42 bases framed from the first base. CDR1 and CDR2, looked up from the germline V gene, are MNHNS and SASEGT. Trimming takes 7 bases from V and 0 bases from J, and the germline ends sit 9 bases apart. The sample comes from a study of regulatory T cells in long-lasting Graves disease (dated by TCRdb to about 2021). In terms of the full investigation: Patients with newly diagnosed Graves' disease had been on antithyroid drugs for under 3 months. Persistent Graves' disease patients were compared with newly diagnosed Graves' disease patients by peripheral blood TCR sequencing and RNA sequencing. The study took place in China and was registered as a clinical trial. A total of around 35 samples underwent TCR sequencing, from roughly 13 patients with persistent Graves' disease and 20 or so patients with newly diagnosed Graves' disease. On the study overall, not on this receptor specifically: Peripheral blood alone was examined, since thyroid tissue, which constituted the primary lesion, could not be accessed. Compared with newly diagnosed patients, patients with persistent Graves' disease had lower TCR Shannon entropy and fewer highly expanded clones, which suggests clonal expansion. Sequencing and analysis were restricted to the TCR beta chain. A larger number of public clonotypes was shared among persistent patients (2,741) than among newly diagnosed patients (about 990). Preferential use of TRBV28, TRBJ1-2 and TRBJ2-5 was observed in persistent disease, whereas TRBV20-1 and TRBJ2-1 were favored in newly diagnosed disease. The authors noted that the small sample size was a limitation that may lower accuracy.

The library was obtained by multiplex PCR. Sequencing took place on an Illumina HiSeq 4000. iRepertoire HTBI primers and Arm-PCR amplification of CDR3 regions were used to construct TCR beta libraries. Gel purification was performed on PCR products prior to sequencing. The original methods were these. Across samples, about 64 TRBV and 13 to 15 TRBJ segments were identified and used for gene usage analysis of CDR3 amino acid clonotypes. COPE and FqMerger were used to merge filtered high-quality paired reads into contigs. Contigs were aligned with BLAST to IMGT TRBV, TRBD and TRBJ reference genes, and CDR3 was defined per IMGT. Highly expanded clones were defined as clonotypes with a frequency above 0.1%. Shannon entropy was used to measure repertoire diversity, and the Gini coefficient was used to measure V-J evenness. A clonotype was considered public if more than one individual shared it. TCRdb redid the processing of the public reads, applying fastp at Q25 and MiXCR, and retained in-frame beta chains. Rows matching on CDR3 protein sequence are summarized as one entry with the most common DNA and genes. The V and J calls were determined by TCRdb, not by the authors. For this sample the table gives 550,000 to 700,000 distinct CDR3 sequences, of which 15% to 20% were detected only once. In total, the top ten clones hold 12% of the sample.

Reading the label with the study, this specimen's time point is: newly diagnosed GD, antithyroid drugs for less than 3 months. For both TCR sequencing and RNA sequencing, RNA was extracted from PBMCs in TRIzol. The diagnosis of Graves' disease was made according to American Thyroid Association guidelines. Patients were recruited from an endocrinology department in Xi'an, China. Each patient gave about 10 milliliters of peripheral blood, collected in an EDTA anticoagulant tube. PBMCs were isolated by Ficoll Paque Plus density gradient separation without further T cell sorting. An Agilent 2100 Bioanalyzer and agarose gel were used to check RNA quality, and a NanoDrop 2000 was used to measure RNA concentration. The same sample was also used in a study of T cells in Graves' hyperthyroidism and ophthalmopathy. From the second report: Stable Graves' hyperthyroidism was defined as no progression to ophthalmopathy during 18 months of follow-up. Hyperthyroidism patients were newly diagnosed, had a disease duration of under 2 months, and were aged 18 to 65 years. Exclusion was applied to patients with uncontrolled infections, other autoimmune diseases, pregnancy or lactation. Clinical symptoms, serum thyroxine and TRAb, thyroid ultrasound, and orbital computed tomography formed the basis for the diagnoses. The first round of RT-PCR for the TCR CDR3 was performed with the HTBI primer set and the Qiagen OneStep RT-PCR kit. Most expanded thyroid clonotypes (frequency above 0.001) were also found in blood, which suggests that blood repertoires may mirror thyroid immune responses. A 13 V-J signature model separated ophthalmopathy from stable hyperthyroidism, with 87.88% sensitivity and roughly 81% specificity in cross-validation and 80%/75% in testing. In validation, the model predicted progression to ophthalmopathy with around 71% sensitivity and around 72% specificity, a median of around six months before onset. To identify distinguishing TCR V-J signatures, a discovery cohort of around 100 patients was used, comprising fewer than 45 with Graves' ophthalmopathy and 57 with stable Graves' hyperthyroidism. Prospective prediction of ophthalmopathy was tested in an independent validation cohort of fewer than 20 hyperthyroidism patients and 15 to 17 patients who later progressed to ophthalmopathy. For training and testing, the 100 or so patients in the discovery cohort were randomly divided in a 7:3 ratio. In six Graves' hyperthyroidism patients, the study also compared T-cell repertoires from thyroid tissue with T-cell repertoires from blood. After blood sampling, hyperthyroidism patients were treated with methimazole at a starting dose of 30 mg daily, and ophthalmopathy patients were treated with high-dose intravenous methylprednisolone. A second multiplex PCR round built the libraries, followed by size selection and purification. Libraries were sequenced paired-end with 100 bp reads on an Illumina HiSeq2000. Raw data were processed with SOAPnuke, discarding reads with adapters, uncalled bases, mean Phred below 15, or no exact constant-primer or identifier match. High-quality paired reads were merged using COPE v1.2.5, and each unique nucleotide sequence was defined as a clonotype. MiTCR v1.1 was used to align clonotypes to the IMGT TRBV, TRBD and TRBJ reference segments. The analysis included only V-J combinations with a frequency above 0.0001, which together covered about 99% of the repertoires. A TCS score was defined as the ratio between F50 (clonal expansion) and ExV (chaos), using BLOSUM62-based TCRdist between CDR3 peptides within each V-J. Welch's t-statistics and random forest reduced approximately 520 V-J features to 10 to 15, which were used in a naive Bayes classifier (R e1071). Sample size was not statistically predetermined, and blinding of investigators to group allocation was not performed. TCR Vbeta CDR3 sequencing of fewer than 150 peripheral blood samples (under 45 ophthalmopathy, 75 hyperthyroidism and approximately 17 progressor patients) is reported in the paper.

The chain uses TRBV6-1 and TRBJ2-2; the D gene is perhaps TRBD1, on 5 matching bases. The sequenced sample was peripheral blood mononuclear cells (PBMCs), obtained at new diagnosis, from a patient treated with antithyroid drugs. This receptor was obtained from a man younger than 30 with Graves disease. Donor details come from another sample of the same person, matched by shared clones. The DNA reads as follows: TGTGCCAGCACAGGGTTCGCGAACACCGGGGAGCTGTTTTTT. It specifies CASTGFANTGELFF.